The 6 T cell receptor beta chains presented below share a single source sample, sequenced in a study of blood T cell repertoires in COVID-19. The data were produced by immunoSEQ multiplex PCR, yet TCRdb's version contains in-frame clones alone and is incomplete. The sample yields about 210,000 clones, 86% seen once. Input material: peripheral blood. The receptors derive from a woman in her sixties or seventies with acute or convalescent COVID-19.

CDR3 residues: CASSKGQAGFYGYTF. CDR3 DNA: TGTGCCAGCAGTAAGGGACAGGCGGGTTTCTATGGCTACACCTTC. The chain employs TRBV6-2 or TRBV6-3 and TRBJ1-2, with TRBD1 matching over 8 bases. V gave up 5 bases and J gave up 4 bases; unmatched junction bases: 9. Looked up from germline, CDR1 is MNHEY and CDR2 is SVGEGT. The CDR3 is 15 residues long.

The J gene is TRBJ1-1, the V gene TRBV11-3, with D unresolved. The germline V gene encodes CDR1 SGHNT and CDR2 YENEEA. V lost 2 bases and J 1 base, leaving 5 bases between the germline ends. The CDR3 extends over 13 amino acids. CDR3 nucleotides: TGTGCCAGCAGCTTAATGGCGAACACTGAAGCTTTCTTT. Translating it yields CASSLMANTEAFF.

The V and J genes are TRBV29-1 and TRBJ2-7; 7 bases are shared with TRBD1. From germline, CDR1 is SQVTM and CDR2 ANQGSEA. The CDR3 length is 12 residues. The V gene end was trimmed by 3 bases and the J gene end by 5 bases; junction bases not matched to a gene: 4. DNA for the CDR3: TGCAGCGTTGATCCAGGGGGTAACGAGCAGTACTTC. Amino acid sequence: CSVDPGGNEQYF.

The rearrangement joins TRBV14 to TRBJ1-4; D call uncertain. Germline assignment: CDR1 SGHDN and CDR2 FVKESK. The CDR3 is made up of 16 amino acids. V shed 1 base and J shed 0 bases, with 9 bases lying between them. DNA for the CDR3: TGTGCCAGCAGCCAAGTAAGAGGAACAACTAATGAAAAACTGTTTTTT. Residues: CASSQVRGTTNEKLFF.

The chain employs TRBV7-3 and TRBJ2-1, with a tentative D call TRBD2 (5 bases). The germline V gene encodes CDR1 SGHTA and CDR2 FQGTGA. Between the trimmed V and J ends, which lost 5 bases and 4 bases, there was a span of 15 bases. This CDR3 is 15 amino acids long. CDR3 sequence: CASSQRGGGYNEQFF. The CDR3 DNA sequence: TGTGCCAGCAGCCAACGGGGTGGCGGGTACAATGAGCAGTTCTTC.

The chain links TRBV6-6 to TRBJ2-2, with a weak D call TRBD1 (6 bases). Looked up from germline, CDR1 is MNHNY and CDR2 is SVGAGI (reference sequence). The CDR3 sequence is 13 residues long. In DNA form, the CDR3 reads TGTGCTACGGACAGAACGAACACCGGGGAGCTGTTTTTT. Translating it yields CATDRTNTGELFF.